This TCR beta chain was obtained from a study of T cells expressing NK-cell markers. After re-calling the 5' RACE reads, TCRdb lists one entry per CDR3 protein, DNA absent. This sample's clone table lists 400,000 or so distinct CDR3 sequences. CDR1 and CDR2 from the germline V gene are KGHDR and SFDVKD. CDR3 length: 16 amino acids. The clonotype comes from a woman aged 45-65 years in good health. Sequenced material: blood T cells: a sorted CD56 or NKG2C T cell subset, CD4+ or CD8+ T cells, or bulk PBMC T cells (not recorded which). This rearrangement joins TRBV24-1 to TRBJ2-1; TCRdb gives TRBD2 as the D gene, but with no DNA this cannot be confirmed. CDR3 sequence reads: CATSDPTSSGYNEQFF.